Following are 30 T cell receptor beta chains from one sample sequenced in a study of T cells in women clearing cervical HPV infection. TCRdb's copy holds only in-frame clones and misses some; the assay was immunoSEQ multiplex PCR. The sample table includes 18,000 or so clones. Sequenced sample: blood buffy coat. Receptors were obtained from a woman aged 18-69 years with a cervical HPV16 infection that either progressed to CIN3+ or cleared (not recorded which).

Comments on this clone: Read data end 3 residues before the CDR3 end; the end is taken from the germline J gene. J is TRBJ1-1 and V is TRBV5-1; D is uncertain. V lost 3 bases, J lost 4 bases, and 10 bases lay in between. This CDR3 region has 13 residues. Germline V gene lookup returns CDR1 SGHRS and CDR2 YFSETQ. CDR3 sequence: CASSSEVSTEAFF. Incomplete CDR3 DNA: TGCGCCAGCAGCTCTGAGGTATCCACTGAA.

As regards this clone: The read falls 3 residues short of the CDR3 end, and the missing part is taken from the germline J gene. The rearrangement joins TRBV4-2 to TRBJ2-7, with TRBD2 matching over 16 bases. The CDR3 has 20 amino acids. Germline CDR1 and CDR2: LGHNA and YNFKEQ. The J segment lost 5 bases and the V segment lost 2 bases, leaving 15 bases of the junction unmatched. CDR3 protein: CASSQLTAKTGLAGGHEQYF. Incomplete CDR3 DNA: TGTGCCAGCAGCCAATTAACAGCTAAAACGGGACTAGCGGGAGGGCACGAG.

Of note for this clone: Coverage ceases 3 residues before the CDR3 finishes, and the germline J gene fills in the end. The chain combines TRBV7-9 with TRBJ2-5; D tentatively fits TRBD1 or TRBD2 (5 bases each). CDR1 is SEHNR, CDR2 FQNEAQ, per germline (reference sequence). V was trimmed by 4 bases and J by 5 bases, leaving 17 bases between them. The CDR3 has 15 amino acids. Incomplete CDR3 DNA: TGTGCCAGCAGCTCAAAAGAGGGGTTTGAGGAGACC. Amino acid sequence: CASSSKEGFEET. The CDR3, in full, reads CASSSKEGFEETQYF.

With respect to this clone: The CDR3 end lies 3 residues beyond the end of the read and is filled in from the germline J gene. The rearrangement uses TRBV7-9 and TRBJ2-3; D is ambiguous. Germline CDR1 SEHNR, CDR2 FQNEAQ (reference sequence). V was clipped by 1 base and J by 8 bases, with 13 bases between them. This CDR3 spans 14 amino acids. The DNA read from the CDR3 is TGTGCCAGCAGCTTAGATTTTGGGCCGGCTACG. It yields the protein CASSLDFGPAT. The complete CDR3 reads CASSLDFGPATQYF.

With regard to this clone: The CDR3 is cut off 3 residues early in the read; its end comes from the germline J gene. This chain joins TRBV28 and TRBJ2-4; TRBD1 agrees at 8 bases. J was trimmed by 8 bases and V by 4 bases; bases with no gene match: 13. Germline loops: CDR1 MDHEN, CDR2 SYDVKM. The CDR3 length is 16 residues. The part of the CDR3 DNA that was read is TGTGCCAGCAGTTCGTACGGACAGGGAGGAAAGGACATT. It yields the protein CASSSYGQGGKDI. The CDR3 reads in full as CASSSYGQGGKDIQYF.

In the case of this clone: The CDR3 is cut off 3 residues early in the read; its end comes from the germline J gene. This chain links TRBV9 with TRBJ2-1; 7 bases map to TRBD1. The CDR3 is made up of 17 amino acids. Germline V gives CDR1 SGDLS, CDR2 YYNGEE. V lost 4 bases and J lost 7; bases outside the gene matches: 17. The sequenced part of the CDR3 DNA is TGTGCCAGCAGCCCAAGGACAGGACCTCAAGGACGTAATGAG. This codes for CASSPRTGPQGRNE. The complete CDR3 protein is CASSPRTGPQGRNEQFF.

With regard to this clone: The read terminates 3 residues before the CDR3 end, so the remaining end is supplied by the germline J gene. The chain is built from TRBV28 and TRBJ2-2; possible D gene TRBD2, 6 bases. V was pared by 3 bases and J by 7 bases, with 6 bases between. The CDR3 is 12 amino acids. CDR1 MDHEN and CDR2 SYDVKM come from the germline V gene. The sequenced part of the CDR3 DNA is TGTGCCAGCAGTTTGGGGGGCGGGGAG. Translating it yields CASSLGGGE. The complete CDR3 reads CASSLGGGELFF.

A word on this clone: The CDR3 goes on 3 residues after the read ends, and that part is filled in from the germline J gene. V usage is TRBV5-1 and J usage is TRBJ2-1; TRBD2 is a possible D gene (6 bases). The CDR3 totals 21 residues. In germline, CDR1 is SGHRS, CDR2 YFSETQ. The ends were cut back, 6 bases at V and 0 bases at J, with 31 bases in the middle. CDR3 region: CASNLGLVRRVKEGSYNEQFF. Incomplete CDR3 DNA: TGCGCCAGCAATTTAGGTTTGGTCCGGCGAGTCAAGGAGGGCTCCTACAATGAG.

To note about this clone: Read coverage stops 3 residues before the CDR3 terminus; the germline J gene supplies the remainder. This chain connects TRBV5-1 to TRBJ1-1; D might be TRBD1 (5 bases). The CDR3 loop spans 11 amino acids. The germline CDR1 and CDR2 sequences are SGHRS and YFSETQ. The germline V and J ends were trimmed by 9 bases and 5 bases, with 11 bases remaining between them. The CDR3 loop reads CATRAGTEAFF. CDR3 bases read: TGCGCCACCCGCGCAGGGACTGAA.

In regard to this clone: The read is 3 residues too short to cover the CDR3 end, so that end is filled in from the germline J gene. The V call is TRBV6-2 or TRBV6-3, the J call TRBJ1-2; 9 nucleotides line up with TRBD1. This CDR3 comprises 16 residues. V dropped 2 bases and J dropped 4; count of bases not matched to a gene: 8. Germline V CDR1 and CDR2: MNHEY, SVGEGT. The CDR3 DNA, read in part, is TGTGCCAGCAGTTACGCCGGGACAGGGATCGGCTATGGC. It encodes CASSYAGTGIGYG. The full CDR3 is CASSYAGTGIGYGYTF.

With respect to this clone: Read data end 3 residues before the CDR3 end; the end is taken from the germline J gene. The chain recombines TRBV15 with TRBJ2-1, with 11 bases matching TRBD2. CDR1 is LNHNV and CDR2 is YYDKDF in the germline V gene (reference sequence). This CDR3 comprises 16 residues. Trimming removed 3 bases from V and 7 bases from J; junction bases left unmatched: 8. The covered CDR3 bases are TGTGCCACCAGCAGGAACCTAGCGGGAGGTTCGAATGAG. This encodes CATSRNLAGGSNE. The CDR3, in full, reads CATSRNLAGGSNEQFF.

Remarks on this clone: Read data end 3 residues before the CDR3 end; the end is taken from the germline J gene. The chain has TRBV9 and TRBJ1-2, with D perhaps TRBD1 (5 bases). The V end was cut by 0 bases, the J end by 5 bases, with 11 bases between. Looked up from germline, CDR1 is SGDLS and CDR2 is YYNGEE. This CDR3 has 14 amino acids. The DNA read from the CDR3 is TGTGCCAGCAGCGTAGGGGGCGCCGAGTATGGC. This gives the protein CASSVGGAEYG. The CDR3 reads in full as CASSVGGAEYGYTF.

As regards this clone: The CDR3 end lies 3 residues beyond the end of the read and is filled in from the germline J gene. The gene calls are TRBV5-1 and TRBJ1-5; a weak D match, TRBD1 (5 bases). V was cut by 0 bases and J by 5 bases, with 12 bases left in between. CDR1 and CDR2 from the germline V gene are SGHRS and YFSETQ. The CDR3 is 15 residues long. The part of the CDR3 DNA that was read is TGCGCCAGCAGCTTGGTAGGGGATAAGGATCAGCCC. Translation gives CASSLVGDKDQP. The full-length CDR3 reads as CASSLVGDKDQPQHF. The variable domain in full, completed from reference TRBV5-1 and TRBJ1-5, reads KAGVTQTPRYLIKTRGQQVTLSCSPISGHRSVSWYQQTPGQGLQFLFEYFSETQRNKGNFPGRFSGRQFSNSRSEMNVSTLELGDSALYLCASSLVGDKDQPQHFGDGTRLSIL.

About this clone itself: The read gets to within 3 residues of the CDR3 end, and the germline J gene fills in the rest. The rearrangement uses TRBV14 and TRBJ2-1, with D maybe TRBD2 (6 bases). CDR1 and CDR2 (germline): SGHDN, FVKESK. This CDR3 has 20 amino acids. V lost 4 bases to trimming and J lost 0 bases, with 25 bases between them. The sequenced part of the CDR3 DNA is TGTGCCAGCAGCCCCTCCGGGCGGGGTATGTCTCGGAGCTCCTACAATGAG. Amino acids: CASSPSGRGMSRSSYNE. The complete CDR3 protein is CASSPSGRGMSRSSYNEQFF.

About this clone itself: The missing CDR3 end, 3 residues past where the read stops, is filled in from the germline J gene. The chain couples TRBV7-9 to TRBJ1-1; D not resolved. The length of the CDR3 is 15 residues. Germline-derived CDR1 and CDR2 are SEHNR and FQNEAQ (reference sequence). CDR3 bases read: TGTGCCAGCAGCTTAGAACTAAGTATGGCAGAAGAA. It specifies CASSLELSMAEE. The whole CDR3 protein reads CASSLELSMAEEAFF. The full variable domain, its missing parts supplied by reference TRBV7-9 and TRBJ1-1, is DTGVSQNPRHKITKRGQNVTFRCDPISEHNRLYWYRQTLGQGPEFLTYFQNEAQLEKSRLLSDRFSAERPKGSFSTLEIQRTEQGDSAMYLCASSLELSMAEEAFFGQGTRLTVV.

As concerns this clone: The read ends 3 residues early relative to the CDR3; the germline J gene fills the gap. This chain connects TRBV7-9 to TRBJ1-2, with D perhaps matching TRBD1 (5 bases). The CDR3 extends over 15 amino acids. Germline V gene sequence: CDR1 SEHNR, CDR2 FQNEAQ (reference sequence). The CDR3 sequence: CASSLTSGGVNDYTF. The covered CDR3 bases are TGTGCCAGCAGCCTAACTAGCGGGGGTGTCAATGAC.

This clone is labeled large based on frequency. The covered CDR3 bases are TGCGCCAGCAGCCCGCAGAGGGACAGCAGGAACACTGAA. Its protein is CASSPQRDSRNTE. Given in full, the CDR3 is CASSPQRDSRNTEAFF. The chain recombines TRBV5-1 with TRBJ1-1, with TRBD1 matching 7 bases. The read is 3 residues too short to cover the CDR3 end, so that end is filled in from the germline J gene. Germline-derived CDR1 and CDR2 are SGHRS and YFSETQ. J gave up 1 base and V 4 bases, and 10 bases lay outside the gene matches. This CDR3 comprises 16 residues.

Worth noting for this clone: One junction end does not reproduce the germline sequence, and a read error may be involved. With the read ending 3 residues before the CDR3 end, the germline J gene is used to fill in that end. V gene TRBV4-2 combines with J gene TRBJ2-5; TRBD2 matches at 9 bases. Germline V lookup: CDR1 LGHNA, CDR2 YNFKEQ. The length of the CDR3 is 17 residues. The covered CDR3 bases are TGCGCCAGCAGCCAAGGGCATTTTTTAGCGGGAGCCGAGACC. It specifies CASSQGHFLAGAET. From start to end, the CDR3 is CASSQGHFLAGAETQYF.

With regard to this clone: The missing CDR3 end, 3 residues past where the read stops, is filled in from the germline J gene. V gene TRBV7-2 combines with J gene TRBJ2-1; a weak D match, TRBD2 (6 bases). Per the germline V gene, CDR1 is SGHTA and CDR2 is FQGNSA. The length of the CDR3 is 14 residues. Trimming removed 2 bases from V and 5 bases from J, with 10 bases in between. Incomplete CDR3 DNA: TGTGCCAGCAGCTTACGGACGGGGGACAATGAG. It encodes CASSLRTGDNE. The complete CDR3 protein is CASSLRTGDNEQFF.

Turning to this clone: The read is 3 residues too short to cover the CDR3 end, so that end is filled in from the germline J gene. The chain couples TRBV5-4 to TRBJ2-2; TRBD2 is a possible D gene (6 bases). The CDR3 runs to 15 residues. Trimming shortened V by 4 bases and J by 2 bases, and 12 bases separated the two germline ends. Germline lookup yields CDR1 SGHNT and CDR2 YYREEE (reference sequence). Incomplete CDR3 DNA: TGTGCCAGCAGCCCCGGGGGACCCAACACCGGGGAG. The encoded protein is CASSPGGPNTGE. The complete CDR3 sequence is CASSPGGPNTGELFF.

Turning to this clone: The read stops 3 residues short of the end of the CDR3; the missing end is completed from the germline J gene. This rearrangement joins TRBV5-1 to TRBJ2-5, with TRBD1 matching over 10 bases. Germline V gives CDR1 SGHRS, CDR2 YFSETQ. This CDR3 is 18 amino acids long. V was clipped by 1 base and J by 5 bases; unmatched bases: 14. The part of the CDR3 DNA that was read is TGCGCCAGCAGCTTGACCAGAGGGACAGGGGATTTTCCGGAGACC. Translation gives CASSLTRGTGDFPET. The full CDR3 reads CASSLTRGTGDFPETQYF. The full variable domain, with the rest looked up from reference TRBV5-1 and TRBJ2-5, is KAGVTQTPRYLIKTRGQQVTLSCSPISGHRSVSWYQQTPGQGLQFLFEYFSETQRNKGNFPGRFSGRQFSNSRSEMNVSTLELGDSALYLCASSLTRGTGDFPETQYFGPGTRLLVL.

To note about this clone: Read sequence stops 3 residues before the CDR3 end, and the germline J gene provides the missing end. The chain joins TRBV20-1 to TRBJ2-4; D possibly corresponds to TRBD1 (6 bases). The CDR3 spans 14 residues. V lost 6 bases to trimming and J lost 9 bases, with 21 bases between them. Germline loops: CDR1 DFQATT, CDR2 SNEGSKA (reference sequence). CDR3 protein: CSARYRVTGGIQYF. CDR3 DNA (partial): TGCAGTGCGCGTTACAGGGTAACGGGCGGCATT.

As regards this clone: The CDR3 extends 3 residues past the end of the read, so its final part is completed from the germline J gene. This sequence joins TRBV29-1 and TRBJ2-3; 9 bases match TRBD1. The CDR3 runs 13 residues. V shed 5 bases, J shed 4 bases, and the junction held 4 bases outside the gene matches. The germline V gene encodes CDR1 SQVTM and CDR2 ANQGSEA. The CDR3 bases that were read are TGCAGCGTTACCCGGACAGGGGCAGATACG. Translated: CSVTRTGADT. Given in full, the CDR3 is CSVTRTGADTQYF.

Turning to this clone: The read is 3 residues too short to cover the CDR3 end, so that end is filled in from the germline J gene. This chain joins TRBV5-1 and TRBJ1-1, with 7 bases identical to TRBD1. Germline assignment: CDR1 SGHRS and CDR2 YFSETQ. The CDR3 sequence is 15 residues long. V dropped 7 bases and J dropped 1; count of bases not matched to a gene: 10. The CDR3 loop reads CASQTRGQPNTEAFF. The covered CDR3 bases are TGCGCCAGCCAAACCCGGGGACAGCCGAACACTGAA.

Details on this clone: The read is 3 residues too short to cover the CDR3 end, so that end is filled in from the germline J gene. The rearrangement joins TRBV10-3 to TRBJ2-3; D call uncertain. Trimming removed 6 bases at V and 0 bases at J, with 7 bases between. Germline assignment: CDR1 ENHRY and CDR2 SYGVKD. The CDR3 has 13 amino acids. The chain's CDR3 is CAIRIESTDTQYF. The CDR3 bases that were read are TGTGCCATCAGAATAGAAAGCACAGATACG.

To note about this clone: The CDR3 is cut off 3 residues early in the read; its end comes from the germline J gene. The gene calls are TRBV5-1 and TRBJ1-1; a weak D match, TRBD1 (5 bases). CDR3 size: 14 residues. V lost 2 bases to trimming and J lost 5 bases, with 13 bases between them. Germline V gene data show CDR1 as SGHRS and CDR2 as YFSETQ. The sequenced part of the CDR3 DNA is TGCGCCAGCAGCTTAGAAAACGGGGGGACTGAA. It is translated as CASSLENGGTE. The whole CDR3 sequence reads CASSLENGGTEAFF.

With regard to this clone: The read terminates 3 residues before the CDR3 end, so the remaining end is supplied by the germline J gene. This chain joins TRBV19 and TRBJ1-5, with 12 bases fitting TRBD1. CDR1 is LNHDA and CDR2 is SQIVND in the germline V gene (reference sequence). The length of the CDR3 is 15 residues. V shed 10 bases and J 6 bases; nucleotides not matched to a gene: 10. The chain's CDR3 is CATSTGTGGGQPQHF. The part of the CDR3 DNA that was read is TGTGCCACCTCCACCGGGACAGGGGGCGGTCAGCCC.

For this clone: The read gets to within 3 residues of the CDR3 end, and the germline J gene fills in the rest. V is TRBV10-1 and J is TRBJ2-1; 7 positions agree with TRBD2. Germline V CDR1 and CDR2: WNHNN, SYGVQD (reference sequence). The length of the CDR3 is 12 residues. Trimming cost V 5 bases and J 9 bases; bases outside gene matches: 4. CDR3 sequence: CASSRTGGEQFF. CDR3 bases read: TGCGCCAGCAGTCGAACGGGGGGTGAG.

Of note for this clone: Other nucleotide sequences in the sample specify the same CDR3. CDR3 region: CASSQKQETDTQYF. CDR3 bases read: TGTGCCAGCAGCCAAAAACAGGAGACAGATACG. This chain joins TRBV14 and TRBJ2-3; a weak D match, TRBD1 (5 bases). The sequenced fragment ends 3 residues before the CDR3 boundary, so the rest is inferred from the germline J gene. This CDR3 spans 14 amino acids. The germline V gene encodes CDR1 SGHDN and CDR2 FVKESK. Deletions cut 2 bases from V and 3 bases from J, with 9 bases between.

As for this clone: Read data end 3 residues before the CDR3 end; the end is taken from the germline J gene. This chain joins TRBV5-1 and TRBJ1-2; 7 bases align to TRBD1. CDR3 length: 14 amino acids. Germline CDR1 and CDR2: SGHRS and YFSETQ. The V gene end was trimmed by 5 bases and the J gene end by 4 bases; junction bases not matched to a gene: 8. Incomplete CDR3 DNA: TGCGCCAGCAGACCGACAGGGACCGTCTATGGC. This translates into CASRPTGTVYG. The full-length CDR3 reads as CASRPTGTVYGYTF.